Each of the 23 T cell receptor beta chains below was sequenced from the same sample in a study of vaccination and CD4 T cells after COVID-19. The Oncomine TCR Beta short-read assay sequenced DNA from cultured CD4+ T cells. TCRdb reanalysed the PCR reads using MiXCR and keeps one entry per CDR3 protein. This table holds about 15,000 distinct CDR3 sequences, roughly 50% found once. The antigens for these receptors are not known. Treatment denoted: roughly 11-day PBMC culture with coronavirus spike peptide pools or control peptides (ViraFEST assay). The sequenced sample was CD4+ T cells from blood, cultured in vitro, obtained before SARS-CoV-2 vaccination. The source of these receptors is a human donor who had recovered from COVID-19.

V and J are TRBV28 and TRBJ2-1, with TRBD2 identical over 10 bases. Trimming took 11 bases from V and 5 from J; bases not matched to a gene: 6. This CDR3 region has 13 residues. The V gene's germline CDR1 is MDHEN and CDR2 SYDVKM. As DNA, the CDR3 is TGTGCCTCCGGACTAGCGGATAACAATGAGCAGTTCTTC. It is translated as CASGLADNNEQFF.

The chain is built from TRBV2 and TRBJ1-1; a possible D gene is TRBD1 (5 bases). Germline V lookup: CDR1 SNHLY, CDR2 FYNNEI. This CDR3 is 14 amino acids long. V was clipped by 4 bases and J by 3 bases, with 12 bases between them. CDR3 residues: CASSGLGADTEAFF. CDR3 in DNA: TGTGCCAGCAGTGGATTAGGGGCGGACACTGAAGCTTTCTTT.

This clonotype came up a few times. The chain joins TRBV6-1 to TRBJ1-2, with D perhaps matching TRBD1 (5 bases). This CDR3 comprises 13 residues. The germline V and J ends were trimmed by 6 bases and 8 bases, with 16 bases remaining between them. The V gene's germline CDR1 is MNHNS and CDR2 SASEGT. CDR3: CASSSPYGDGYTF. The CDR3 nucleotides are TGTGCCAGCAGCTCGCCGTACGGGGACGGCTACACCTTC.

The sample holds one count of this clonotype. The rearrangement joins TRBV5-8 to TRBJ1-2; perhaps TRBD1 as D (5 bases). V shed 3 bases and J shed 3 bases, with 9 bases lying between them. The CDR3 extends over 13 amino acids. Germline CDR1 SGHTS, CDR2 YDEGEE. The CDR3 protein is CASSSDIDYGYTF. CDR3 nucleotides: TGTGCCAGCAGCTCGGACATTGACTATGGCTACACCTTC. The entire variable domain, with the rest obtained from reference TRBV5-8 and TRBJ1-2, is as follows: EAGVTQSPTHLIKTRGQQATLRCSPISGHTSVYWYQQALGLGLQFLLWYDEGEERNRGNFPPRFSGRQFPNYSSELNVNALELEDSALYLCASSSDIDYGYTFGSGTRLTVV.

The chain links TRBV20-1 to TRBJ2-3; D may match TRBD1 or TRBD2 (5 bases each). The germline gives CDR1 DFQATT, CDR2 SNEGSKA (reference sequence). Trimming cost V 3 bases and J 6 bases, with 16 bases left between them. The CDR3 is 14 amino acids. The CDR3 loop reads CSASVPGRQDTQYF. CDR3 coding DNA: TGCAGTGCTAGTGTCCCGGGACGTCAGGATACGCAGTATTTT.

The sample holds a few counts of this clonotype. The chain has TRBV7-2 and TRBJ2-3; D is uncertain. Trimming pared 6 bases from V and 4 bases from J, leaving 8 bases between. The germline V gene has CDR1 SGHTA and CDR2 FQGNSA. The CDR3 sequence is 12 residues long. Here the CDR3 reads CASSANPDTQYF. DNA of the CDR3: TGTGCCAGCAGTGCCAATCCAGATACGCAGTATTTT. Full variable domain (missing parts from reference TRBV7-2 and TRBJ2-3): GAGVSQSPSNKVTEKGKDVELRCDPISGHTALYWYRQSLGQGLEFLIYFQGNSAPDKSGLPSDRFSAERTGGSVSTLTIQRTQQEDSAVYLCASSANPDTQYFGPGTRLTVL.

A few counts support this clonotype. V is TRBV7-9 and J is TRBJ2-7; D gene uncertain. V was pared by 5 bases and J by 2 bases, with 10 bases between. Germline values: CDR1 SEHNR, CDR2 FQNEAQ (reference sequence). The length of the CDR3 is 13 residues. The CDR3 nucleotides read TGTGCCAGCAGCCCCGGGCTCACCTACGAGCAGTACTTC. This gives the protein CASSPGLTYEQYF.

The J gene is TRBJ2-3, the V gene TRBV15; 7 bases match TRBD2. The CDR3 spans 15 residues. Germline V CDR1 and CDR2: LNHNV, YYDKDF (reference sequence). With V trimmed by 5 bases and J by 4 bases, 9 bases remained unmatched. This chain's CDR3 is CATSPGVRGADTQYF. CDR3 coding DNA: TGTGCCACCAGCCCGGGGGTACGGGGGGCAGATACGCAGTATTTT.

The rearrangement uses TRBV27 and TRBJ2-5, with 14 bases matching TRBD2. The CDR3 sequence is 15 residues long. V shed 5 bases, J shed 4 bases, and the junction held 3 bases outside the gene matches. Germline V gives CDR1 MNHEY, CDR2 SMNVEV (reference sequence). The CDR3 reads CASSLGLAGVETQYF. CDR3 DNA sequence: TGTGCCAGCAGTCTGGGACTAGCGGGAGTAGAGACCCAGTACTTC.

J is TRBJ2-3 and V is TRBV6-1, with D tentatively TRBD2 (5 bases). The V gene's germline CDR1 is MNHNS and CDR2 SASEGT. Deletions cut 6 bases from V and 2 bases from J, with 15 bases between. The CDR3 runs 15 residues. The CDR3 sequence: CASSPPRGNTDTQYF. Written as DNA, the CDR3 is TGTGCCAGCAGCCCGCCCCGGGGTAACACAGATACGCAGTATTTT.

The rearrangement joins TRBV20-1 to TRBJ1-2; D is unclear. Germline assignment: CDR1 DFQATT and CDR2 SNEGSKA (reference sequence). Between the trimmed V and J ends, which lost 2 bases and 8 bases, there was a span of 9 bases. The CDR3 runs 11 residues. The CDR3: CSARKGGGYTF. Here the CDR3 DNA reads TGCAGTGCTAGAAAGGGCGGGGGCTACACCTTC.

This clonotype has more than one count but fewer than ten. The rearrangement links TRBV2 to TRBJ2-1, with no clear D. V was shortened by 7 bases and J by 6 bases, with 22 bases between the two germline ends. This CDR3 is built from 16 residues. In germline, CDR1 is SNHLY, CDR2 FYNNEI. CDR3 in amino acids: CASTVRRRVVGNEQFF. The CDR3 region has the DNA TGTGCCAGCACCGTCCGTAGGCGAGTAGTGGGCAATGAGCAGTTCTTC.

The chain is built from TRBV2 and TRBJ2-7, with D possibly being TRBD2 (6 bases). The germline V gene has CDR1 SNHLY and CDR2 FYNNEI. The length of the CDR3 is 13 residues. The V gene lost 6 bases and the J gene lost 3 bases, with 12 bases spanning the gap. The CDR3 nucleotides are TGTGCCAGCAGGTCCGACGGGAGCTACGAGCAGTACTTC. This codes for CASRSDGSYEQYF.

The J gene is TRBJ2-7, the V gene TRBV7-2; 15 bases line up with TRBD2. This CDR3 region has 14 residues. Losses at the gene ends were 5 bases for V and 6 bases for J; bases not matched to a gene: 2. The V gene's germline CDR1 is SGHTA and CDR2 FQGNSA. The CDR3 DNA is TGTGCCAGCAGCAGGGGACTAGCGGGAGGCGAGCAGTACTTC. The encoded protein is CASSRGLAGGEQYF.

The CDR3 DNA reads TGCAGCGTTGAAACGACAGGGAGCCCTTATGGCTACACCTTC. Translated: CSVETTGSPYGYTF. The chain recombines TRBV29-1 with TRBJ1-2, with 7 bases lining up with TRBD1. CDR3 length equals 14 residues. Germline-derived CDR1 and CDR2 are SQVTM and ANQGSEA. Losses at the gene ends were 2 bases for V and 5 bases for J; bases not matched to a gene: 8.

Notes on this clonotype: One end of the junction does not line up with germline, which may come from a read error. The V call is TRBV5-3, the J call TRBJ1-2, with TRBD1 identical over 7 bases. TRBV5-3 is assigned to the ORF class and has an uncertain function. This CDR3 region has 13 residues. DNA for the CDR3: TGTGCCAGCAGCTTGCCAGGGGGCTATGGCTACACCTTC. This gives the protein CASSLPGGYGYTF.

The chain employs TRBV20-1 and TRBJ2-5; D is perhaps TRBD1 or TRBD2 (7 bases each). CDR3 length: 16 residues. Germline V gene lookup returns CDR1 DFQATT and CDR2 SNEGSKA (reference sequence). Trimming took 6 bases from V and 5 from J, leaving 25 bases between them. The CDR3 loop is CSAEGGGGGSRETQYF. For the CDR3, the DNA is TGCAGTGCCGAGGGGGGAGGGGGCGGTTCACGTGAGACCCAGTACTTC.

This clonotype turned up a few times. This chain links TRBV21-1 with TRBJ1-5. TRBV21-1 is termed a pseudogene. The CDR3 is 13 amino acids. The CDR3 here is CASRDRRNQPQHF. CDR3 sequence (DNA): TGTGCCAGCAGGGATAGGAGGAATCAGCCCCAGCATTTT.

The chain links TRBV5-4 to TRBJ1-3, with 8 bases aligning to TRBD1. V lost 3 bases, J lost 7 bases, and 3 bases stayed unmatched. CDR1 is SGHNT and CDR2 is YYREEE in the germline V gene (reference sequence). The length of the CDR3 is 13 residues. This CDR3 reads CASSYDRGNTIYF. The CDR3, as DNA: TGTGCCAGCAGCTACGACAGGGGCAACACCATATATTTT.

The V gene is TRBV20-1, the J gene TRBJ2-5, with 7 bases identical to TRBD2. The germline gives CDR1 DFQATT, CDR2 SNEGSKA (reference sequence). The V gene end was trimmed by 6 bases and the J gene end by 5 bases; junction bases not matched to a gene: 27. The CDR3 runs to 19 residues. The CDR3 is CSARGATAGVSSLVETQYF. The CDR3 nucleotides are TGCAGTGCCCGGGGAGCGACGGCGGGAGTTAGTAGTCTGGTGGAGACCCAGTACTTC.

V and J are TRBV11-2 and TRBJ2-1, with 7 bases aligning to TRBD2. V dropped 4 bases and J dropped 5; count of bases not matched to a gene: 11. CDR1 is SGHAT and CDR2 is FQNNGV in the germline V gene. CDR3 length: 16 residues. The CDR3 reads CASSSIPGRPDNEQFF. For the CDR3, the DNA is TGTGCCAGCAGCTCGATACCCGGGAGGCCCGACAATGAGCAGTTCTTC.

This clonotype came up a few times. The chain carries TRBV6-5 and TRBJ2-5; D uncertain. Germline CDR1 is MNHEY and CDR2 is SVGAGI. V lost 0 bases, J lost 3 bases, and 17 bases lay in between. The length of the CDR3 is 17 residues. Written as DNA, the CDR3 is TGTGCCAGCAGTTACTCGGGTGGGGTGGGGTTAAAAGAGACCCAGTACTTC. Encoded protein: CASSYSGGVGLKETQYF.

This rearrangement joins TRBV20-1 to TRBJ2-5; D unclear. V gave up 6 bases and J gave up 2 bases, with 13 bases separating them. The CDR3 runs to 13 residues. Germline loops: CDR1 DFQATT, CDR2 SNEGSKA (reference sequence). This CDR3 reads CSATKLGQETQYF. Written as DNA, the CDR3 is TGCAGTGCCACGAAGCTTGGGCAAGAGACCCAGTACTTC.